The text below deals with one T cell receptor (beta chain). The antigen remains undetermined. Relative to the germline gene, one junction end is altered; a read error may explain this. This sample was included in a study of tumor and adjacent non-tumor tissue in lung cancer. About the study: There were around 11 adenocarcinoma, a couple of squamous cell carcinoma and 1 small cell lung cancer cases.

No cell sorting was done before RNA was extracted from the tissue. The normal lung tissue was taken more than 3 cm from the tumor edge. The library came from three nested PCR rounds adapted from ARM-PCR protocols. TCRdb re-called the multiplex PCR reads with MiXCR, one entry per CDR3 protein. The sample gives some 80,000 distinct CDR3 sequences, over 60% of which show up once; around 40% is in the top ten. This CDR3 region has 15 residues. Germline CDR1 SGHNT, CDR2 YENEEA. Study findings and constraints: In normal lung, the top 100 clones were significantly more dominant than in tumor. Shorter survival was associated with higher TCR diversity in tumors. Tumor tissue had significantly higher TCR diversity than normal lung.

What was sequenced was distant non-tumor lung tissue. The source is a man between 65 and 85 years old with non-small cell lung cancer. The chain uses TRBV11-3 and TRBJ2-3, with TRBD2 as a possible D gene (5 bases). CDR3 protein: CVSTCREVSSDTQYF. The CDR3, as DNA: TGTGTCAGCACCTGTCGGGAAGTAAGCAGTGATACTCAGTATTTT.